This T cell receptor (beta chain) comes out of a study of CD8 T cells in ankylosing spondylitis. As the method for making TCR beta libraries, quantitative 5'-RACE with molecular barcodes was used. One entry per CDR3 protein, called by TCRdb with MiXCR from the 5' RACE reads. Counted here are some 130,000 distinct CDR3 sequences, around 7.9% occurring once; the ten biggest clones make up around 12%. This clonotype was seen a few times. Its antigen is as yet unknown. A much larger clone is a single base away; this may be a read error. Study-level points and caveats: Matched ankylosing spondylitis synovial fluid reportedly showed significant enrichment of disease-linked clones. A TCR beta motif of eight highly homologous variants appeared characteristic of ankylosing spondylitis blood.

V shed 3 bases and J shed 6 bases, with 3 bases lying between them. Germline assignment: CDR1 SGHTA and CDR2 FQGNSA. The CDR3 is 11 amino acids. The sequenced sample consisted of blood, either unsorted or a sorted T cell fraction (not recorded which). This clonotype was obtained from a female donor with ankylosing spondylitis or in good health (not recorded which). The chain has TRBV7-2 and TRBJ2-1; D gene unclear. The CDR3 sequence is CASSFPNEQFF. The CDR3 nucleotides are TGTGCCAGCAGCTTTCCCAATGAGCAGTTCTTC.